This TCR beta chain is from a study of T cells in Graves' hyperthyroidism and ophthalmopathy. General study points: The model identified upcoming ophthalmopathy a median approximately seven months ahead of onset. Blood also showed most of the thyroid clonotypes that were expanded above 0.001.

Researchers took RNA transcripts and amplified the TCR beta CDR3 regions from them. Primed by the HTBI set, a first-round RT-PCR was run on the TCR CDR3. Each CDR3 protein gets one entry after TCRdb re-called the multiplex PCR reads with MiXCR. The sample includes over 550,000 distinct CDR3 sequences, around 17% of them seen just once. To note about this clonotype: What it binds is not known.

With 9 bases removed from V and 0 bases from J, the gap between germline ends came to 15 bases. The V gene's germline CDR1 is MNHNS and CDR2 SASEGT. This CDR3 is 16 amino acids long. Patients aged 18 to 65 had newly diagnosed hyperthyroidism that had lasted under 2 months. Each 10 ml fresh peripheral blood draw supplied the PBMCs. V and J are TRBV6-1 and TRBJ2-6; no clear D. The sequence was obtained from a woman aged 18-29 years with Graves' hyperthyroidism. Sample: blood. CDR3 DNA: TGTGCCAGTGTCAGGTTCCCAAGCTCTGGGGCCAACGTCCTGACTTTC. Translating it yields CASVRFPSSGANVLTF.